These T cell receptor beta chains were read from a single sample in a study of cytomegalovirus exposure and HLA in healthy donors. Profiled with immunoSEQ multiplex PCR; TCRdb holds only in-frame clones, not every one. The top ten hold about 13% of the sample, which has 150,000 or so clones, more than 60% seen once. Sequenced input: PBMCs. The receptors here all came from a man aged 40-55 years in good health and CMV-seropositive. Both conserved end residues are part of each CDR3. The order of the fields is clone size, V gene, J gene, D gene, CDR3 length, CDR3 protein, CDR3 DNA. D genes are given only for firm matches. Clone sizes are given selectively: once, few, many, or a class where the clone is expanded.

.	TRBV19	TRBJ2-7	.	14	CASSMGGAHHEQYF	TGTGCCAGTAGTATGGGGGGAGCCCACCACGAGCAGTACTTC
.	TRBV10-2	TRBJ2-1	.	15	CASSERTVLYNEQFF	TGCGCCAGCAGTGAGCGGACAGTGCTATACAATGAGCAGTTCTTC
.	TRBV19	TRBJ1-2	TRBD1	15	CASSGTGMAPRGYTF	TGTGCCAGTTCAGGGACAGGGATGGCCCCTCGAGGCTACACCTTC
once	TRBV5-1	TRBJ2-5	.	14	CASSLLGAGETQYF	TGCGCCAGCAGCTTGTTGGGGGCAGGAGAGACCCAGTACTTC
.	TRBV7-2	TRBJ2-7	TRBD2	17	CASSLVPSGRMFYEQYF	TGTGCCAGCAGCTTAGTTCCTAGCGGGAGGATGTTTTACGAGCAGTACTTC
.	TRBV6-6	TRBJ2-5	TRBD1	13	CASRQGAPETQYF	TGTGCCAGCAGACAGGGGGCTCCAGAGACCCAGTACTTC
few	TRBV9	TRBJ2-7	.	16	CASSVLRGGITYEQYF	TGTGCCAGCAGCGTCCTAAGGGGGGGAATTACCTACGAGCAGTACTTC
.	TRBV28	TRBJ2-2	.	14	CASRGPRGTGELFF	TGTGCCAGCCGAGGACCCCGGGGCACCGGGGAGCTGTTTTTT
once	TRBV28	TRBJ1-3	.	12	CASSVQGNTIYF	TGTGCCAGCAGCGTGCAGGGGAACACCATATATTTT
.	TRBV5-3	TRBJ1-3	.	15	CARSFTRGSGNTIYF	TGTGCCAGAAGCTTTACCAGGGGTAGCGGAAACACCATATATTTT
.	TRBV9	TRBJ2-5	.	13	CASSVGLEETQYF	TGTGCCAGCAGCGTAGGGCTCGAAGAGACCCAGTACTTC
few	TRBV5-6	TRBJ1-1	TRBD1	15	CASSLVRQGETEAFF	TGTGCCAGCAGCTTGGTACGACAGGGAGAGACTGAAGCTTTCTTT
.	TRBV7-8	TRBJ2-1	TRBD2	15	CASSLKREGIGEQFF	TGTGCCAGCAGCTTAAAGCGGGAGGGCATAGGTGAGCAGTTCTTC
.	TRBV6-1	TRBJ1-4	.	18	CASSVGGRVIATNEKLFF	TGTGCCAGCAGTGTGGGAGGCAGGGTTATTGCAACTAATGAAAAACTGTTTTTT
.	TRBV7-2	TRBJ2-7	.	14	CASSLASPGYEQYF	TGTGCCAGCAGCTTAGCGTCGCCCGGCTACGAGCAGTACTTC
once	TRBV7-9	TRBJ1-1	TRBD1	14	CASRGLQGSTEAFF	TGTGCCAGCAGAGGGCTACAGGGGAGCACTGAAGCTTTCTTT
.	TRBV21-1	TRBJ1-1	.	14	CASSKVRGNTEAFF	TGTGCCAGCAGCAAAGTCAGGGGGAACACTGAAGCTTTCTTT